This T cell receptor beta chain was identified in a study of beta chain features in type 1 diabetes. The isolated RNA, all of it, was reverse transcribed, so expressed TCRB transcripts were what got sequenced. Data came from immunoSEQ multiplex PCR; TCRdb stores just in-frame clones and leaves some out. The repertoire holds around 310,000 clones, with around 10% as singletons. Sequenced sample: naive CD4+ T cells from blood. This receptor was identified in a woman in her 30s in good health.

Written as DNA, the CDR3 is TGTGCCAGCCACGGACTAGCGGGAGGCCTCAACACCGGGGAGCTGTTTTTT. It translates to CASHGLAGGLNTGELFF. V and J are TRBV27 and TRBJ2-2, with TRBD2 matching over 14 bases. Per germline, CDR1 MNHEY and CDR2 SMNVEV (reference sequence). This CDR3 has 17 amino acids. With 8 bases clipped from V and 2 bases from J, the junction kept 7 bases outside the gene matches.